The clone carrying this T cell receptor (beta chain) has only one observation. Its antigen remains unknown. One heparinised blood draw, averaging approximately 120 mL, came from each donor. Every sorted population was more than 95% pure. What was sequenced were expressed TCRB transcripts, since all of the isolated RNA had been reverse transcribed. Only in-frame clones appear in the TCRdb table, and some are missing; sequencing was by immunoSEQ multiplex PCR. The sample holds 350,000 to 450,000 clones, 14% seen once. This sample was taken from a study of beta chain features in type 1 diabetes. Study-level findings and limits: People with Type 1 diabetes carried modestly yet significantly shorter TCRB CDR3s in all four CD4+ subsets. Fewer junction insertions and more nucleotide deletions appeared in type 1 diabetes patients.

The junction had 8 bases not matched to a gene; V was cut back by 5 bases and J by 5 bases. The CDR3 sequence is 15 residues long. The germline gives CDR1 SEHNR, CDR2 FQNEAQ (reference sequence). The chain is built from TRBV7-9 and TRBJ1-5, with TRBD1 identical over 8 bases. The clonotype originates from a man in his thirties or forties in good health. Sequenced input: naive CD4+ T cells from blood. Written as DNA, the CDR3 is TGTGCCAGCAGCGCCGGACAGGGTTACTATCAGCCCCAGCATTTT. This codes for CASSAGQGYYQPQHF.